These T cell receptor beta chains were read from a single sample in a study of beta chain features in type 1 diabetes. The table came from immunoSEQ multiplex PCR; TCRdb's copy has only in-frame clones and leaves some out. This table has some 230,000 clones, 9.6% appearing once. The sequenced sample was naive CD4+ T cells from blood. The receptors derive from a woman between 18 and 29 years old in good health. CDR3s include the opening cysteine and the closing phenylalanine or tryptophan. The D gene is left open where the match is weak. Expanded clones are given a class, and other clones once, few, many or no size at all.

d_gene | abundance | j_gene | v_gene | CDR3nt | CDR3aa
TRBD1 | few | TRBJ2-6 | TRBV4-1 | TGCGCCAGCAGCCTCGGACAGGGGGCGCCTGGGGCCAACGTCCTGACTTTC | CASSLGQGAPGANVLTF
- | few | TRBJ2-1 | TRBV5-1 | TGCGCCAGCAGCTTGGTCGGGCAAGGAGGTTACAATGAGCAGTTCTTC | CASSLVGQGGYNEQFF
TRBD2 | - | TRBJ2-3 | TRBV5-1 | TGCGCCAGCAGCTTGGACGGGAGGTCTCCGGATACGCAGTATTTT | CASSLDGRSPDTQYF
- | - | TRBJ1-2 | TRBV11-2 | TGTGCCAGCAGGCGAGCGTTGGGGGGGGTGAGCGGCTACACCTTC | CASRRALGGVSGYTF
- | few | TRBJ2-3 | TRBV5-6 | TGTGCCAGCAGCTTCTCTGGACTGTTTAGCACAGATACGCAGTATTTT | CASSFSGLFSTDTQYF
- | few | TRBJ1-1 | TRBV7-9 | TGTGCCAGCAGCTTACAGGAGAACACTGAAGCTTTCTTT | CASSLQENTEAFF
TRBD2 | few | TRBJ2-1 | TRBV5-4 | TGTGCCAGCAGCCGGACTAGCGGGAAGGTAGGAAATGAGCAGTTCTTC | CASSRTSGKVGNEQFF
- | few | TRBJ2-3 | TRBV19 | TGTGCCAGTTCGAATCTCGGAGATACGCAGTATTTT | CASSNLGDTQYF
TRBD1 | many | TRBJ2-7 | TRBV29-1 | TGCAGCGTCGGGACAGGGGCCTACGAGCAGTACTTC | CSVGTGAYEQYF
TRBD1 | - | TRBJ2-7 | TRBV10-3 | TGTGCCATCAGTGCGGGCAGGGGGCACGAGCAGTACTTC | CAISAGRGHEQYF
TRBD2 | - | TRBJ2-2 | TRBV30 | TGTGCCTGGTCCACCAAGCAACTAGCGGCTTTGCAGCTGTTTTTT | CAWSTKQLAALQLFF
TRBD1 | few | TRBJ2-5 | TRBV10-2 | TGCGCCAGCAGAGAGACGACAGGGGAGACCCAGTACTTC | CASRETTGETQYF
- | few | TRBJ1-3 | TRBV9 | TGTGCCAGCAGCGTAGGAATAGTGAGAGGAAACACCATATATTTT | CASSVGIVRGNTIYF
TRBD2 | few | TRBJ2-5 | TRBV5-1 | TGCGCCAGCAGCTTGGCGTCTAGCGGGGGGGGAGAGACCCAGTACTTC | CASSLASSGGGETQYF
- | few | TRBJ2-7 | TRBV6-6 | TGTGCCAGCAGCCCCATACAGACGTCCGAGCAGTACTTC | CASSPIQTSEQYF
TRBD1 | few | TRBJ2-5 | TRBV5-4 | TGTGCCAGCAGCCCGACAGGGGGCCAACAAGAGACCCAGTACTTC | CASSPTGGQQETQYF
TRBD2 | - | TRBJ2-2 | TRBV5-1 | TGCGCCAGCAGCTTGGGACTAGCGGGAGTTTCCGGGGAGCTGTTTTTT | CASSLGLAGVSGELFF
- | - | TRBJ2-1 | TRBV11-2 | TGTGCCAGCGAGGGGGGGAGCTCCTACAATGAGCAGTTCTTC | CASEGGSSYNEQFF
- | - | TRBJ1-6 | TRBV4-1 | TGCGCCAGCAGCCAAGAGGCGGGACTTCATAATTCACCCCTCCACTTT | CASSQEAGLHNSPLHF
- | - | TRBJ2-7 | TRBV5-4 | TGTGCCAGCAGCTTGGGCCTAGCTGGCGAGCAGTACTTC | CASSLGLAGEQYF
TRBD2 | - | TRBJ2-1 | TRBV29-1 | TGCAGCGTAACCGGGACTAGCGGGGGGCCCCCGGGGGATGAGCAGTTCTTC | CSVTGTSGGPPGDEQFF
- | few | TRBJ2-7 | TRBV19 | TGTGCCAGTAGTTCCTTCGACAGGCCCTACGAGCAGTACTTC | CASSSFDRPYEQYF
TRBD1 | - | TRBJ2-1 | TRBV5-1 | TGCGCCAGCAGCAATCCAGGGGGCTCCTACAATGAGCAGTTCTTC | CASSNPGGSYNEQFF
TRBD1 | - | TRBJ1-5 | TRBV27 | TGTGCCAGCAGAGGTGTAGGGACAGGGGGTCAGCCCCAGCATTTT | CASRGVGTGGQPQHF
- | few | TRBJ1-6 | TRBV25-1 | TGTGCCAGCAGAGACAGGAGACTTTCACCCCTCCACTTT | CASRDRRLSPLHF
- | few | TRBJ1-2 | TRBV6-1 | TGTGCCAGCAGTGAACGGGTTGGGGCAGTCTATGGCTACACCTTC | CASSERVGAVYGYTF
- | few | TRBJ2-5 | TRBV2 | TGTGCCAGCATGATAGGGCAGCAAGGGGGCCAGTACTTC | CASMIGQQGGQYF
TRBD2 | - | TRBJ2-5 | TRBV2 | TGTGCCAGCAGTGACCCTAGCGGGTTGCGGGAGACCCAGTACTTC | CASSDPSGLRETQYF